This T cell receptor beta chain was sequenced in a study of T cell repertoires in cytomegalovirus infection. Across the study: Selection of CMV epitopes for the study included recently identified HLA-C-restricted and well-studied HLA-B-restricted ones.

General study points: CMV-specific TCR beta clonotypes restricted by HLA-C dominated the ex vivo response.

TCRdb processed the reads anew with MiXCR; each CDR3 protein has one entry. The table has hundreds of thousands of distinct CDR3 sequences, around 32% seen once. The length of the CDR3 is 20 residues. Germline loops: CDR1 MNHEY, CDR2 SVGEGT. Trimming took off 2 bases at V and 0 bases at J, with 20 bases between the two ends. This clonotype was found many times. Its antigen is unknown. The sample consisted of cultured CD8+ T cells from PBMCs, taken from culture after CMV antigen stimulation. This receptor was taken from a human donor in good health (CMV status not recorded). Some clones in this sample may be carry-over from other donors' samples. J is TRBJ2-6 and V is TRBV6-2 or TRBV6-3; no definite D call. The DNA for the CDR3 is TGTGCCAGCAGTTACATCTCTGCGCAGGAGACGGTCTCTGGGGCCAACGTCCTGACTTTC. Translating it yields CASSYISAQETVSGANVLTF.